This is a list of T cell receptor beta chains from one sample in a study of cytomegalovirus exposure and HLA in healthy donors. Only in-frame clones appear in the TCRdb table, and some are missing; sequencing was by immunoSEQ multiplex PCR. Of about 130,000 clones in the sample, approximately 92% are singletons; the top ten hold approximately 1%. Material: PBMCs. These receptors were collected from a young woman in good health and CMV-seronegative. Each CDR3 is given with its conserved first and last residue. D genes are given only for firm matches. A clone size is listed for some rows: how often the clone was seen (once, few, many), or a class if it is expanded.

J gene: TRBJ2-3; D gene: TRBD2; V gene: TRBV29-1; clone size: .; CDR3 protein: CSVGGTRRTDTQYF; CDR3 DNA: TGCAGCGTTGGTGGGACTAGGCGCACAGATACGCAGTATTTT
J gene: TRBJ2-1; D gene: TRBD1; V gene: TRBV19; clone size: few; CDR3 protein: CASIKGQGNNEQFF; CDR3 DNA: TGTGCCAGTATAAAGGGACAGGGGAACAATGAGCAGTTCTTC
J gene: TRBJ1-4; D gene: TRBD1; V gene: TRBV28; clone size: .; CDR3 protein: CASSLTGLDEKLFF; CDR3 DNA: TGTGCCAGCAGTTTGACAGGGTTGGATGAAAAACTGTTTTTT
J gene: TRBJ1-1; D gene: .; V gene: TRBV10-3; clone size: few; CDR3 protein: CAISPTASNTEAFF; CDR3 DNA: TGTGCCATCAGCCCCACGGCTAGTAACACTGAAGCTTTCTTT
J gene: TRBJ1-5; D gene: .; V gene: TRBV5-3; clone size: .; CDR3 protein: CARNSRGVGPLSDQPQHF; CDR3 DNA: TGTGCCAGAAACTCCCGGGGGGTCGGACCCCTGTCGGATCAGCCCCAGCATTTT
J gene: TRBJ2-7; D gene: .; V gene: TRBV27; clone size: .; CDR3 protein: CASKTTDEQYF; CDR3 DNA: TGTGCCAGCAAGACTACGGACGAGCAGTACTTC
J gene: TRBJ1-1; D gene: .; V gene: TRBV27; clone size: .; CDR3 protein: CASIGQFNTEAFF; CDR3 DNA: TGTGCCAGCATAGGACAATTTAACACTGAAGCTTTCTTT
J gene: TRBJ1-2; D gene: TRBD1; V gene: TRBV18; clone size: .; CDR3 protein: CASSERQGGYTF; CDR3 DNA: TGTGCCAGCTCAGAACGACAGGGCGGCTACACCTTC
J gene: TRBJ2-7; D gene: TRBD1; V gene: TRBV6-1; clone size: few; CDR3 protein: CATKGASYEQYF; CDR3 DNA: TGTGCCACCAAGGGGGCGTCCTACGAGCAGTACTTC
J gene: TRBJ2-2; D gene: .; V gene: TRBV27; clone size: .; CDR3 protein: CASSYGRELFF; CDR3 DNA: TGTGCCAGCAGTTACGGGAGGGAGCTGTTTTTT